This TCR beta chain was found in a study of blood T cell repertoires in COVID-19. Original processing methods: Estimated nucleated cell counts came from reference gene primer amplification. Here immunoSEQ multiplex PCR was the method, and the copy in TCRdb shows in-frame clones only, minus some. That table gives V, J and clone size, and the DNA gave D and trimming. The data contain about 280,000 clones, approximately 83% of them singletons. This clone was detected only a few times. Trimming took 9 bases from V and 4 from J; bases not matched to a gene: 12. The CDR3 loop spans 14 amino acids. CDR1 is SGHNT, CDR2 YYREEE, per germline (reference sequence).

The rearrangement links TRBV5-4 to TRBJ2-5; the match to TRBD2 covers 7 bases. This clonotype was obtained from a woman aged 70-85 years with acute or convalescent COVID-19. Sequencing was done on a sample of peripheral blood. CDR3 residues: CATASGAAPETQYF. CDR3 DNA: TGTGCCACGGCCAGCGGGGCTGCCCCAGAGACCCAGTACTTC.